Listed below are T cell receptor beta chains from one sample, sequenced in a study of regulatory T cells in long-lasting Graves disease. Each CDR3 protein gets one entry after TCRdb re-called the multiplex PCR reads with MiXCR. The table records 400,000 to 500,000 distinct CDR3 sequences, about 14% of them present only once. This same sample was also part of a study on T cells in Graves' hyperthyroidism and ophthalmopathy.

Sequenced material: peripheral blood mononuclear cells (PBMCs), taken at new diagnosis, from a patient treated with antithyroid drugs. The receptor set was obtained from a woman aged 50 to 60 with Graves disease. CDR3s include the opening cysteine and the closing phenylalanine or tryptophan. The order of the fields is J gene, V gene, D gene, clone size, CDR3 protein, CDR3 DNA. The D gene is left open where the match is weak. Only part of the rows carry a size: once, few, many, or a class if the clone is expanded.

TRBJ2-2 | TRBV2 | NA | many | CASSEAVPITGELFF | TGTGCCAGCAGTGAAGCGGTCCCCATTACCGGGGAGCTGTTTTTT
TRBJ2-1 | TRBV28 | TRBD2 | many | CASSLTISLAFSYNEQFF | TGTGCCAGCAGTTTGACCATCTCACTAGCGTTCTCCTACAATGAGCAGTTCTTC
TRBJ2-5 | TRBV27 | TRBD2 | NA | CASSLRAPGTSGSRETQYF | TGTGCCAGCAGTCTTCGAGCACCCGGGACTAGCGGGAGCCGGGAGACCCAGTACTTC
TRBJ1-1 | TRBV6-1 | NA | many | CASTKGGGTEAFF | TGTGCCAGCACAAAAGGGGGTGGCACTGAAGCTTTCTTT
TRBJ2-1 | TRBV18 | TRBD1 | few | CASSPRNRGTYNEQFF | TGTGCCAGCTCACCACGTAACAGGGGTACCTACAATGAGCAGTTCTTC
TRBJ1-1 | TRBV28 | NA | NA | CASSSSGHRTSEAFF | TGTGCCAGCAGTTCTTCTGGGCACCGAACCTCTGAAGCTTTCTTT
TRBJ2-7 | TRBV5-4 | NA | few | CASSKQDYEQYF | TGTGCCAGCAGTAAGCAGGACTACGAGCAGTACTTC
TRBJ2-3 | TRBV28 | NA | many | CASSQLRRPTDTQYF | TGTGCCAGCAGCCAGCTAAGGAGGCCCACAGATACGCAGTATTTT
TRBJ2-5 | TRBV20-1 | TRBD1 | NA | CSARDGTGFQETQYF | TGCAGTGCTAGAGATGGGACAGGTTTCCAAGAGACCCAGTACTTC
TRBJ1-6 | TRBV19 | NA | few | CASSTRLDSPLHF | TGTGCCAGTAGTACCCGGCTTGATTCACCCCTCCACTTT
TRBJ2-5 | TRBV5-4 | NA | NA | CASSSWVQETQYF | TGTGCCAGCAGCTCTTGGGTCCAAGAGACCCAGTACTTC
TRBJ1-3 | TRBV4-1 | NA | NA | CASSRTGRGTIYF | TGCGCCAGCAGTCGGACGGGCCGAGGGACCATATATTTT
TRBJ2-2 | TRBV12-3/TRBV12-4 | NA | many | CASRGGVATGELFF | TGTGCCAGCAGGGGGGGAGTAGCGACCGGGGAGCTGTTTTTT
TRBJ2-1 | TRBV27 | TRBD2 | few | CASSLEAGLAGNNEQFF | TGTGCCAGCAGTTTAGAAGCTGGACTAGCGGGGAACAATGAGCAGTTCTTC
TRBJ2-2 | TRBV28 | TRBD1 | many | CASSQGAGELFF | TGTGCCAGCTCGCAGGGGGCCGGGGAGCTGTTTTTT
TRBJ2-3 | TRBV27 | NA | many | CASSLQFPSTDTQYF | TGTGCCAGCAGTCTACAGTTCCCCAGCACAGATACGCAGTATTTT
TRBJ2-1 | TRBV10-3 | NA | NA | CAISEEGIKYYNEQFF | TGTGCCATCAGTGAGGAGGGGATAAAATACTACAATGAGCAGTTCTTC
TRBJ2-2 | TRBV27 | NA | many | CASSQRGGNTGELFF | TGTGCCAGCAGTCAGAGGGGGGGGAACACCGGGGAGCTGTTTTTT
TRBJ1-1 | TRBV5-1 | NA | NA | CASNLNLNTEAFF | TGCGCCAGCAACCTAAACTTGAACACTGAAGCTTTCTTT
TRBJ2-2 | TRBV12-3/TRBV12-4 | TRBD1 | few | CASSRTGGTGELLF | TGTGCCAGCAGCCGGACAGGGGGGACCGGGGAGCTGCTTTTT
TRBJ1-2 | TRBV5-1 | TRBD1 | NA | CASNSGQGAFGYTF | TGCGCCAGCAACTCGGGACAGGGGGCGTTTGGCTACACCTTC
TRBJ2-2 | TRBV27 | NA | many | CASTMDSPSGELFF | TGTGCCAGCACAATGGACTCACCTTCCGGGGAGCTGTTTTTT
TRBJ2-5 | TRBV20-1 | TRBD1 | many | CSAPGTVNQETQYF | TGCAGTGCGCCCGGGACAGTAAATCAAGAGACCCAGTACTTC
TRBJ2-7 | TRBV5-1 | TRBD2 | many | CASSFVAGGPYEQYF | TGCGCCAGCAGCTTTGTAGCGGGAGGGCCCTACGAGCAGTACTTC
TRBJ2-7 | TRBV11-2 | NA | many | CASSQGFYEQYF | TGTGCCAGCAGCCAGGGCTTCTACGAGCAGTACTTC
TRBJ1-2 | TRBV20-1 | NA | NA | CSASWSRGHGYTF | TGCAGTGCTAGTTGGTCCAGGGGTCACGGCTACACCTTC
TRBJ2-3 | TRBV10-3 | TRBD2 | NA | CAIRKGRATDTQYF | TGTGCCATCAGAAAAGGGAGGGCCACAGATACGCAGTATTTT
TRBJ2-1 | TRBV2 | TRBD2 | NA | CASSVRKGTNYNEQFF | TGTGCCAGCAGTGTAAGGAAAGGGACTAATTACAATGAGCAGTTCTTC
TRBJ2-7 | TRBV7-2 | NA | many | CASSRGRSLSNYEQYF | TGTGCCAGCAGTCGGGGCCGATCCCTCAGCAACTACGAGCAGTACTTC
TRBJ2-7 | TRBV3-1 | NA | many | CASSQGWDSSYEQYF | TGTGCCAGCAGCCAAGGCTGGGACTCCTCCTACGAGCAGTACTTC
TRBJ2-3 | TRBV7-2 | TRBD1 | many | CASSLLRDRGDLTQYF | TGTGCCAGCAGCTTACTTCGGGACAGGGGGGATCTGACGCAGTATTTT
TRBJ2-7 | TRBV18 | NA | NA | CASSPLQSDYEQYF | TGTGCCAGCTCACCACTGCAATCAGACTACGAGCAGTACTTC
TRBJ2-7 | TRBV12-3/TRBV12-4 | NA | many | CASSYQQGDEQYF | TGTGCCAGCAGTTACCAACAGGGAGACGAGCAGTACTTC
TRBJ2-1 | TRBV29-1 | TRBD2 | many | CSVFRAGPHNEQFF | TGCAGCGTGTTCAGAGCGGGGCCGCACAATGAGCAGTTCTTC
TRBJ1-6 | TRBV5-1 | NA | NA | CASSLGRTATSPLHF | TGCGCCAGCAGCTTGGGACGGACAGCGACTTCACCCCTCCACTTT
TRBJ2-5 | TRBV28 | NA | many | CASSPPLANQETQYF | TGTGCCAGCAGTCCCCCCCTAGCGAACCAAGAGACCCAGTACTTC
TRBJ1-5 | TRBV28 | TRBD1 | many | CASSTGGGQGGYQPQHF | TGTGCCAGCAGCACAGGAGGAGGACAGGGTGGCTATCAGCCCCAGCATTTT
TRBJ2-1 | TRBV5-1 | NA | many | CASSFYGSGDNEQFF | TGCGCCAGCAGCTTCTATGGGTCAGGGGACAATGAGCAGTTCTTC
TRBJ2-7 | TRBV6-2/TRBV6-3 | TRBD1 | many | CASSYAQGAGEQYF | TGTGCCAGCAGTTACGCACAGGGGGCTGGCGAGCAGTACTTC
TRBJ2-1 | TRBV9 | NA | NA | CASSQTRDASYNEQFF | TGTGCCAGCAGCCAGACCCGGGATGCTTCCTACAATGAGCAGTTCTTC
TRBJ2-5 | TRBV4-2 | NA | few | CASSQDEWGEETQYF | TGTGCCAGCAGCCAAGACGAGTGGGGGGAAGAGACCCAGTACTTC